These 3 T cell receptor beta chains originate from one sample sequenced in a study of shared clonotypes between healthy human individuals. Naive-designated CD8 cells lacked CD45RO, were positively enriched for CCR7, and omitted terminally differentiated effector memory CD45RA+ cells. Here immunoSEQ multiplex PCR was the method, and the copy in TCRdb shows in-frame clones only, minus some. The table has 1.5 million to 2.5 million clones, about 95% seen once. The sample taken for sequencing was naive CD8+ T cells sorted from blood. The receptor set was obtained from a man aged 18 to 35 in good health.

The gene calls are TRBV28 and TRBJ1-5; D unresolved. This CDR3 has 15 residues. Trimming removed 2 bases from V and 0 bases from J, with 8 bases in between. The germline CDR1 and CDR2 sequences are MDHEN and SYDVKM. CDR3 in amino acids: CASSLLVDSNQPQHF. CDR3 nucleotide sequence: TGTGCCAGCAGTTTACTGGTCGATAGCAATCAGCCCCAGCATTTT. Full variable domain (remainder filled in from reference TRBV28 and TRBJ1-5): DVKVTQSSRYLVKRTGEKVFLECVQDMDHENMFWYRQDPGLGLRLIYFSYDVKMKEKGDIPEGYSVSREKKERFSLILESASTNQTSMYLCASSLLVDSNQPQHFGDGTRLSIL.

The chain employs TRBV27 and TRBJ2-4, with D possibly TRBD2 on 6 matching bases. V was cut by 0 bases and J by 4 bases, with 13 bases left in between. Germline values: CDR1 MNHEY, CDR2 SMNVEV (reference sequence). This CDR3 spans 16 amino acids. CDR3 protein: CASSLSNGEAKNIQYF. CDR3 sequence (DNA): TGTGCCAGCAGTTTATCAAACGGGGAGGCGAAAAACATTCAGTACTTC.

The chain employs TRBV5-5 and TRBJ1-1; a weak D match, TRBD1 (5 bases). Between the trimmed V and J ends, which lost 3 bases and 1 base, there was a span of 10 bases. The germline CDR1 and CDR2 sequences are SGHKS and YYEKEE (reference sequence). The CDR3 consists of 14 residues. The CDR3 loop is CASSYDSPNTEAFF. CDR3 sequence (DNA): TGTGCCAGCAGCTACGACAGCCCGAACACTGAAGCTTTCTTT.